This paragraph covers one TCR beta chain sequence. Seattle patients were enrolled while actively infected and followed longitudinally. In the authors' workflow: The assay estimated nucleated cells by amplifying reference gene primers. TCRdb's table, derived via immunoSEQ multiplex PCR, lists solely in-frame clones and lacks some. The DNA was the basis for D and trimming; V, J and clone size are from that table. Of about 60,000 clones in the sample, roughly 84% were seen once. CDR3 length: 13 amino acids. Germline V CDR1 and CDR2: SNHLY, FYNNEI. V lost 7 bases and J lost 3, with 10 bases in between. This sample is drawn from a study of blood T cell repertoires in COVID-19. About the study: Nucleic acid was either cDNA or gDNA, and it came from T cells, B-cell-depleted T cells, or PBMCs.

The sample comprised peripheral blood. The rearrangement links TRBV2 to TRBJ1-5, with D uncertain. The clonotype was recovered from a man between 45 and 60 years old with COVID-19, enrolled during active disease. The CDR3 spells CASMREVNQPQHF. CDR3 bases: TGTGCCAGCATGAGAGAAGTCAATCAGCCCCAGCATTTT. The full variable domain, completed using reference TRBV2 and TRBJ1-5, is EPEVTQTPSHQVTQMGQEVILRCVPISNHLYFYWYRQILGQKVEFLVSFYNNEISEKSEIFDDQFSVERPDGSNFTLKIRSTKLEDSAMYFCASMREVNQPQHFGDGTRLSIL.